This TCR beta chain was observed in a study of glioma-infiltrating T cells listed by TCRdb under 2016. For the study in its entirety: Sequencing of TCR alpha- and beta-chain repertoires was performed on glioma tissue, on non-neoplastic brain tissue, and on matched peripheral blood mononuclear cells. To measure how far tissue and blood T-cell populations diverged, each tissue-infiltrating repertoire was compared against the peripheral blood repertoire of the same patient. Three low-grade glioma patients, several primary glioblastoma patients, and three non-glioma patients who contributed non-neoplastic brain tissue made up the paired cohort. Study-level results and caveats: Tissue and blood shared very few CDR3 sequences, a result attributed to high CDR3 diversity and limited sampling. Group comparisons were based on small numbers of patients: three non-neoplastic, three low-grade glioma and 7 to 9 glioblastoma patients. VJ-independent divergence between tissue and blood was lower than expected in non-neoplastic patients but higher than expected in all gliomas, particularly low-grade gliomas.

The CDR3 goes from the cysteine to the phenylalanine over 12 residues. The sequence is cut down to CDR3 DNA, 36 bases in frame from base 1. V sheds 5 bases and J sheds 11 bases, leaving 15 bases between their ends. Per the germline V gene, LGHNA is the CDR1 and YNFKEQ is the CDR2. On this clonotype itself: Its antigen target is currently unknown. No base quality information exists; no much larger clone differs at one position.

The iRepertoire nested amplicon-rescue multiplex PCR (arm-PCR) platform was used to amplify TCR alpha and beta CDR3 regions from RNA. For one-step reverse transcription and amplification, roughly 100-450 ng of tissue mRNA or PBMC total RNA was used as input. After bead purification, a secondary multiplex PCR added Illumina adapters, and libraries were gel-purified between 200 and 400 bp. The libraries contained internal 6-nucleotide barcodes that were used for demultiplexing. The libraries were sequenced on an Illumina MiSeq using 2x220 or 2x250 nucleotide paired-end reads. Per the authors' processing: Paired reads were merged with FLASH 1.2.11 and aligned to the GRCh37 human genome with BWA-MEM before extracting TRA and TRB reads. For V and J assignment, an IMGT-derived reference of cassette sequences and CDR3 motifs that included pseudogenes was used. Reads were translated in three frames, and productive CDR3s were defined by a C…FGXG motif without stop codons. A clonotype was defined as a unique combination of a V-J cassette pair and a CDR3 amino acid sequence. Reads were filtered by Hamming distance, thresholded by each sample's sequence error rate in mapped regions. TCRdb took the public reads, trimmed them with fastp at Q25, ran MiXCR for clone calling and kept in-frame beta chains. Rows with a matching CDR3 protein are joined into one entry that keeps the most common DNA and genes. TCRdb, rather than the study authors, made the V and J calls. Within this sample are approximately 190,000 distinct CDR3 sequences, with 25% to 35% of them counted one time only. Around 20% of the sample goes to the ten largest clones.

This TCR was recovered from a human donor with low-grade glioma or glioblastoma, undergoing nonglioma brain surgery, or in good health (not recorded which). The chain couples TRBV4-2 to TRBJ2-5, with the D gene too uncertain to name. Sequencing used glioma tissue, nonneoplastic brain tissue, or PBMCs (not recorded which). The CDR3 here reads CASSELHNEQYF. At the DNA level, the sequence is TGTGCCAGCAGCGAGCTACACAATGAGCAGTACTTC.